Each of the 32 T cell receptor beta chains below was sequenced from the same sample in a study of blood T cell repertoires in COVID-19. Assay used: immunoSEQ multiplex PCR; TCRdb lists only in-frame clones, some missing. The top ten hold approximately 13% of the sample, which has more than 40,000 clones, over 85% seen once. Sequences were obtained from peripheral blood. The receptors derive from a man of 80 years or more with acute or convalescent COVID-19.

V is TRBV7-7 and J is TRBJ2-1, with a tentative D call TRBD1 (6 bases). Per the germline V gene, CDR1 is SSHAT and CDR2 is FNYEAQ (reference sequence). The V end lost 7 bases, the J end lost 2 bases, and 15 bases lay between the germline ends. The CDR3 loop spans 15 amino acids. The CDR3 coding sequence is TGTGCCAGCACCCAATCCAGGGGCCCCTACAATGAGCAGTTCTTC. Amino acid sequence: CASTQSRGPYNEQFF.

The V gene is TRBV19, the J gene TRBJ1-5; TRBD1 matches at 8 bases. The CDR3 runs 16 residues. In germline, CDR1 is LNHDA, CDR2 SQIVND (reference sequence). Trimming took 3 bases from V and 0 from J; bases not matched to a gene: 4. The CDR3 sequence: CASSIDRGHSNQPQHF. For the CDR3, the DNA is TGTGCCAGTAGTATTGACAGGGGCCATAGCAATCAGCCCCAGCATTTT.

This chain connects TRBV20-1 to TRBJ2-7; TRBD1 matches 7 bases. The CDR3 covers 13 residues. V dropped 3 bases and J dropped 3; count of bases not matched to a gene: 5. Germline-derived CDR1 and CDR2 are DFQATT and SNEGSKA (reference sequence). The CDR3 DNA reads as TGCAGTGCTAGTCGGGGACAGTTCTACGAGCAGTACTTC. It is translated as CSASRGQFYEQYF.

The chain combines TRBV5-1 with TRBJ1-4; D remains unclear. This CDR3 has 14 residues. The V end was cut by 0 bases, the J end by 6 bases, with 9 bases between. Germline lookup yields CDR1 SGHRS and CDR2 YFSETQ. The CDR3 DNA follows: TGCGCCAGCAGCTTGGTGGCCGAGGATGAAAAACTGTTTTTT. Translated, it gives CASSLVAEDEKLFF.

The genes are TRBV6-5 and TRBJ2-3, with D perhaps matching TRBD1 (6 bases). The CDR3 totals 13 residues. V lost 11 bases, J lost 0 bases, and 12 bases lay in between. CDR1 is MNHEY and CDR2 is SVGAGI in the germline V gene. This chain's CDR3 is CAVLQGSTDTQYF. As DNA, the CDR3 is TGTGCCGTCCTTCAGGGGAGCACAGATACGCAGTATTTT.

The genes are TRBV28 and TRBJ1-1; D is possibly TRBD1 (5 bases). Germline V gene lookup returns CDR1 MDHEN and CDR2 SYDVKM. The CDR3 sequence is 13 residues long. Trimming removed 7 bases at V and 1 base at J, with 10 bases between. CDR3 amino acids: CASIRDRNTEAFF. CDR3 sequence (DNA): TGTGCCAGCATAAGAGACAGGAACACTGAAGCTTTCTTT.

In DNA form, the CDR3 reads TGCGCCAGCAGCACAGCAGGGCCTGGAAACACCATATATTTT. Translation: CASSTAGPGNTIYF. The genes are TRBV5-1 and TRBJ1-3, with D perhaps TRBD1 (5 bases). Germline CDR1 and CDR2: SGHRS and YFSETQ. The V end lost 4 bases, the J end lost 2 bases, and 10 bases lay between the germline ends. This CDR3 spans 14 amino acids.

This clone was found once. V gene TRBV18 combines with J gene TRBJ1-2; 8 nucleotides align to TRBD1. Germline V gene sequence: CDR1 KGHSH, CDR2 LQKENI. Germline trimming cut 6 bases from V and 4 bases from J; bases unmatched to any gene: 7. This CDR3 comprises 14 residues. The DNA for the CDR3 is TGTGCCAGCTCCCAGGACAGGGACCCCTATGGCTACACCTTC. Protein: CASSQDRDPYGYTF.

For this clone: This specimen includes other DNA sequences encoding the same CDR3. This chain connects TRBV19 to TRBJ2-7; tentatively, D is TRBD1 (5 bases). The CDR3 is made up of 14 amino acids. Trimming stripped 2 bases from V and 3 bases from J, with 11 bases between. CDR1 and CDR2 from the germline V gene are LNHDA and SQIVND (reference sequence). The CDR3, as DNA: TGTGCCAGTAGTATACGGCAGGGCGGCTACGAGCAGTACTTC. Protein product: CASSIRQGGYEQYF.

The V call is TRBV5-4, the J call TRBJ2-3; 13 bases are a match to TRBD2. The CDR3 length is 15 residues. The ends lost 4 bases at V and 7 bases at J; junction bases unmatched: 6. Germline CDR1 SGHNT, CDR2 YYREEE (reference sequence). The CDR3 DNA reads TGTGCCAGCAGCCCCGGACTAGCGGGGGCGTATACGCAGTATTTT. Amino acid sequence: CASSPGLAGAYTQYF.

The rearrangement links TRBV3-1 (or the pseudogene TRBV3-2) to TRBJ2-3, with TRBD2 identical over 9 bases. Germline CDR1 reads LGHDT; CDR2 reads YNNKEL (reference sequence). The CDR3 length is 14 residues. V was pared by 3 bases and J by 5 bases, with 3 bases of the junction left unmatched. This CDR3 reads CASSHSGGGDTQYF. The CDR3 nucleotides read TGTGCCAGCAGCCATAGCGGGGGCGGAGATACGCAGTATTTT.

This chain connects TRBV28 to TRBJ1-6; TRBD1 aligns across 7 bases. The germline V gene has CDR1 MDHEN and CDR2 SYDVKM. Trimming cost V 11 bases and J 7 bases; bases outside gene matches: 20. The CDR3 runs to 17 residues. CDR3 residues: CAATAGYRGGLNSPLHF. DNA for the CDR3: TGTGCCGCAACAGCCGGCTACAGGGGTGGGTTAAATTCACCCCTCCACTTT.

CDR3 nucleotide sequence: TGTGCCAGCAGTTACAAGGGGGAGCAGTCCGGGACCCAGTACTTC. As protein: CASSYKGEQSGTQYF. V gene TRBV6-5 combines with J gene TRBJ2-5, with D possibly matching TRBD1 (6 bases). Trimming removed 2 bases at V and 7 bases at J, with 17 bases between. In germline, CDR1 is MNHEY, CDR2 SVGAGI. The CDR3 has 15 amino acids.

The V gene is TRBV12-3 or TRBV12-4, the J gene TRBJ1-1, with D unresolved. This CDR3 spans 13 amino acids. The ends were cut back, 3 bases at V and 0 bases at J, with 5 bases in the middle. The CDR3 here is CASSFNMNTEAFF. CDR3 in DNA: TGTGCCAGCAGTTTCAACATGAACACTGAAGCTTTCTTT.

This chain connects TRBV29-1 to TRBJ2-1; 11 bases agree with TRBD2. Germline V gives CDR1 SQVTM, CDR2 ANQGSEA. The CDR3 is made up of 13 amino acids. The CDR3 here is CSAVTSGAVEQFF. CDR3 nucleotide sequence: TGCAGTGCCGTGACTAGCGGGGCAGTAGAGCAGTTCTTC.

The chain employs TRBV9 and TRBJ2-3; D is ambiguous. CDR3 length: 16 residues. V gave up 4 bases and J gave up 1 base, with 16 bases separating them. Germline CDR1 reads SGDLS; CDR2 reads YYNGEE. CDR3 protein: CASSPFWRPGTDTQYF. Written as DNA, the CDR3 is TGTGCCAGCAGCCCCTTCTGGCGGCCTGGCACAGATACGCAGTATTTT.

This chain joins TRBV5-1 and TRBJ1-4; 7 positions agree with TRBD1. CDR1 and CDR2 from the germline V gene are SGHRS and YFSETQ. V lost 0 bases to trimming and J lost 3 bases; unmatched junction nucleotides: 8. The CDR3 runs to 17 residues. This CDR3 reads CASSLGREGGANEKLFF. CDR3 nucleotides: TGCGCCAGCAGCTTGGGCAGGGAAGGGGGCGCTAATGAAAAACTGTTTTTT.

V usage is TRBV11-2 and J usage is TRBJ2-7, with a tentative D call TRBD2 (5 bases). The CDR3 is 14 amino acids. The germline gives CDR1 SGHAT, CDR2 FQNNGV. V was shortened by 1 base and J by 1 base, with 8 bases between the two germline ends. The CDR3 region is CASSLARGSYEQYF. The DNA of the CDR3 is TGTGCCAGCAGCTTAGCACGGGGTTCCTACGAGCAGTACTTC.

The V call is TRBV7-9, the J call TRBJ1-1; TRBD1 aligns across 7 bases. The CDR3 spans 16 residues. J lost 4 bases, V lost 6 bases, and 14 bases had no gene match. Germline loops: CDR1 SEHNR, CDR2 FQNEAQ (reference sequence). The chain's CDR3 is CASRHTGARAGTEAFF. CDR3 DNA: TGTGCCAGCAGACACACAGGGGCCAGGGCGGGCACTGAAGCTTTCTTT.

Comment on this clone: This sample includes further DNA sequences coding for the same CDR3. The rearrangement links TRBV30 to TRBJ1-2; tentative D call: TRBD1 (5 bases). This CDR3 contains 14 residues. V was trimmed by 3 bases and J by 4 bases, leaving 15 bases between them. Germline CDR1 is GTSNPN and CDR2 is SVGIG (reference sequence). The CDR3 spells CAWRGQGMGYGYTF. The DNA of the CDR3 is TGTGCCTGGAGGGGGCAGGGAATGGGCTATGGCTACACCTTC.

The V and J genes are TRBV7-3 and TRBJ2-1; 7 bases align to TRBD1. This CDR3 spans 13 amino acids. With V trimmed by 3 bases and J by 10 bases, 6 bases remained unmatched. The germline gives CDR1 SGHTA, CDR2 FQGTGA. The CDR3 nucleotides are TGTGCCAGCAGCTTCTCAGGGGGTAAGGAGCAGTTCTTC. Translated, it gives CASSFSGGKEQFF.

This clone appeared once. The gene calls are TRBV5-1 and TRBJ1-1; D remains ambiguous. V shed 0 bases and J shed 2 bases, with 11 bases lying between them. There are 15 residues in the CDR3. From germline, CDR1 is SGHRS and CDR2 YFSETQ. The DNA of the CDR3 is TGCGCCAGCAGCTTGGTATCACAGATCAACACTGAAGCTTTCTTT. Translated, it gives CASSLVSQINTEAFF.

This clone was observed a few times. V and J are TRBV27 and TRBJ1-6; D is possibly TRBD1 (6 bases). The germline V gene has CDR1 MNHEY and CDR2 SMNVEV (reference sequence). The CDR3 extends over 14 amino acids. The V end lost 7 bases, the J end lost 8 bases, and 15 bases lay between the germline ends. The CDR3 sequence: CASNIGQRDSPLHF. CDR3 nucleotide sequence: TGTGCCAGCAATATTGGACAGAGGGATTCACCCCTCCACTTT.

The chain recombines TRBV4-2 with TRBJ2-7, with TRBD1 matching over 10 bases. CDR3 length equals 15 residues. With V trimmed by 1 base and J by 2 bases, 2 bases remained unmatched. Per germline, CDR1 LGHNA and CDR2 YNFKEQ. CDR3 in amino acids: CASSQAGTGAYEQYF. CDR3 nucleotides: TGTGCCAGCAGCCAAGCCGGGACAGGGGCCTACGAGCAGTACTTC.

This sequence joins TRBV10-2 and TRBJ2-1, with a tentative D call TRBD2 (6 bases). The CDR3 contains 14 residues. The germline V and J ends were trimmed by 10 bases and 5 bases, with 18 bases remaining between them. CDR1 and CDR2 (germline): WSHSY, SAAADI. The CDR3 is CATRDQRKNNEQFF. Written as DNA, the CDR3 is TGCGCCACGCGGGACCAGCGTAAGAACAATGAGCAGTTCTTC.

Only a few counts were recorded for this clone. V gene TRBV29-1 combines with J gene TRBJ1-1, with no clear D. Per germline, CDR1 SQVTM and CDR2 ANQGSEA. The ends were cut back, 7 bases at V and 2 bases at J, with 14 bases in the middle. The CDR3 sequence is 13 residues long. The CDR3 DNA reads TGCAGCGCTCCCCCGGAGCTAAACACTGAAGCTTTCTTT. Translation gives CSAPPELNTEAFF.

This chain uses TRBV3-1 (or the pseudogene TRBV3-2) with TRBJ2-3, with D perhaps matching TRBD2 (6 bases). This CDR3 region has 16 residues. Germline loops: CDR1 LGHDT, CDR2 YNNKEL (reference sequence). The germline V and J ends were trimmed by 0 bases and 0 bases, with 10 bases remaining between them. The CDR3 spells CASSQDPGLSTDTQYF. CDR3 nucleotide sequence: TGTGCCAGCAGCCAAGATCCGGGACTGAGCACAGATACGCAGTATTTT.

The chain combines TRBV5-1 with TRBJ1-5; 8 bases are shared with TRBD1. The CDR3 is 15 residues long. J lost 6 bases, V lost 5 bases, and 10 bases had no gene match. Per germline, CDR1 SGHRS and CDR2 YFSETQ. CDR3 sequence (DNA): TGCGCCAGCAGAGACGGGACAGGTGAGGGTCAGCCCCAGCATTTT. It encodes CASRDGTGEGQPQHF.

The V call is TRBV27, the J call TRBJ2-3; 8 bases map to TRBD2. CDR3 length equals 17 residues. Germline CDR1 is MNHEY and CDR2 is SMNVEV (reference sequence). J gave up 2 bases and V 3 bases, and 10 bases lay outside the gene matches. The CDR3 sequence: CASSFTALAVFTDTQYF. The DNA for the CDR3 is TGTGCCAGCAGTTTCACCGCACTAGCGGTGTTCACAGATACGCAGTATTTT.

The genes are TRBV5-6 and TRBJ2-5, with 7 bases fitting TRBD1. V lost 1 base to trimming and J lost 3 bases; unmatched junction nucleotides: 6. The CDR3 contains 15 residues. Germline V gene lookup returns CDR1 SGHDT and CDR2 YYEEEE. CDR3 amino acids: CASSLRGQLKETQYF. In nucleotides, the CDR3 is TGTGCCAGCAGCTTGAGGGGACAGTTAAAAGAGACCCAGTACTTC.

The V call is TRBV19, the J call TRBJ1-5, with 8 bases that match TRBD1. Trimming cost V 8 bases and J 5 bases; bases outside gene matches: 5. Germline V gene data show CDR1 as LNHDA and CDR2 as SQIVND (reference sequence). The CDR3 is made up of 13 amino acids. CDR3 residues: CASLDREHQPQHF. For the CDR3, the DNA is TGTGCCAGTCTGGACAGGGAGCATCAGCCCCAGCATTTT.

This clone was observed a few times. The chain joins TRBV9 to TRBJ2-1, with D maybe TRBD1 (6 bases). V lost 3 bases and J lost 0, with 16 bases in between. From germline, CDR1 is SGDLS and CDR2 YYNGEE. CDR3 size: 17 residues. The DNA of the CDR3 is TGTGCCAGCAGCGAGACCTCTGGGGGCCTCTCCTACAATGAGCAGTTCTTC. It codes for CASSETSGGLSYNEQFF.